The source of this T cell receptor (beta chain) is a study of T cells after yellow fever vaccination (dated by TCRdb to the late 2010s). At the level of the whole study: Libraries from fractions with low cell numbers were prepared with the SMART-Seq v4 Ultra Low Input RNA kit. To track T-cell clones before and after primary and booster YFV17D yellow fever vaccination, bulk TCR alpha and beta repertoires were sequenced longitudinally. Two healthy male donors, one aged 18 to 30 and one aged 30 to 40 years, made up the cohort. Bulk PBMC replicates and cell subsets were isolated from blood drawn at multiple timepoints before and after both primary and secondary immunization.

This sample's treatment or condition label indicates: live attenuated yellow fever vaccine strain. PBMCs were isolated from peripheral blood using a standard Ficoll-Paque protocol. CD4 and CD8 T-cell fractions were isolated with Dynabeads CD4 and CD8 positive selection kits. TriZol was used to extract RNA from bulk PBMCs, CD4 and CD8 fractions, and dextramer-positive and dextramer-negative fractions. This clonotype was picked up many times. The specificity of this receptor is unknown. Base quality data are lacking; no much larger clone is found one base away. Results the study describes overall, beyond this receptor: Compared with the primary T-cell response, the secondary T-cell response was faster but weaker, reaching its peak on day 5 rather than on day 15. The study included only two donors, which limits how far the findings can be generalized. A small share of clonotypes was detected in both CD4 and CD8 compartments, with the overlap likely arising from convergent recombination. Because abundant contaminating clonotypes from the bulk population could be contained in FACS-sorted repertoires, computational filtering was required. Most clones expanded after primary vaccination (96% of CD4 and 88% of CD8) were re-detected after the booster, suggesting that broad memory maintenance occurred.

Sequencer: Illumina NovaSeq 6000. TCR cDNA was synthesized by 5'RACE template switching, which introduced a universal primer site and unique molecular identifiers. Priming of cDNA synthesis was performed from both the TCR alpha and TCR beta constant segments. Libraries were amplified in two PCR steps, with sample barcodes and sequencing adapters added in the second step. Sequencing of libraries was done on Illumina HiSeq 2500 (2x100 bp) or NovaSeq (2x150 bp). Per the source publication's procedure: Reads were demultiplexed and collapsed into UMI consensus sequences with MIGEC, and V(D)J alignment was performed with MiXCR. Using edgeR on replicate PBMC samples, clonotypes were called vaccine-responding if FDR was below 0.01 and the log2 fold change was above 5 up to day 15. Each bulk clonotype received a CD4 or CD8 identity based on whether the sequenced CD4 or CD8 repertoire contained that clonotype at higher abundance. TCRdb reprocessed the public reads (quality trimming at Q25 with fastp, clone calling with MiXCR) and kept in-frame beta chains. One record per CDR3 amino acid sequence lists the most common genes and DNA. The V and J calls follow TCRdb's processing rather than the paper's. The sample table shows approximately 260,000 distinct CDR3 sequences, and 5.2% are seen once. Roughly 3.3% of the sample is held by the ten biggest clonotypes.

The CDR3 holds 14 amino acids from the cysteine to the phenylalanine. Left in the record is the CDR3 DNA by itself, 42 bases read in frame from the first base. CDR1 and CDR2 were assigned from the germline V gene as SGHVS and FNYEAQ. The germline V and J ends show losses of 3 bases and 5 bases respectively, and no gene match explains 3 bases of the junction. The material sequenced was CD4+ T cells sorted from PBMCs, taken on the day of the yellow fever booster vaccination. This sequence originates from a man aged 18 to 29 who received the YFV17D yellow fever vaccine. The receptor chain draws on TRBV7-6 and TRBJ2-5; the junction holds 10 bases that match TRBD1. The DNA sequence is given as TGTGCCAGCAGCTTGGACAGGGGGTTGGAGACCCAGTACTTC. Its protein reads: CASSLDRGLETQYF.